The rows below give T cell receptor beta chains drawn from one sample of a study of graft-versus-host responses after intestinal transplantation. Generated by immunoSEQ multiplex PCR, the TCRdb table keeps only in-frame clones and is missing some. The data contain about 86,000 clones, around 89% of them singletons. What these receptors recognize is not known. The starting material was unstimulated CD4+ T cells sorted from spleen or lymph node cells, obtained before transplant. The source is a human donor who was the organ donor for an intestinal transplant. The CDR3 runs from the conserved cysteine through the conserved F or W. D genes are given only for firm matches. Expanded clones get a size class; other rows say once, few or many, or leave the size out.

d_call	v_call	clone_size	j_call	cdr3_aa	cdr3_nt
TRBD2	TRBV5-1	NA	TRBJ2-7	CASSLASGSPSSYEQYF	TGCGCCAGCAGCTTGGCTAGCGGGAGCCCCAGCTCCTACGAGCAGTACTTC
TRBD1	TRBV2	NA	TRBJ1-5	CASSLQGSGQPQHF	TGTGCCAGCAGTCTACAGGGGTCGGGTCAGCCCCAGCATTTT
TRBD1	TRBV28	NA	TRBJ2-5	CASSLDRGRETQYF	TGTGCCAGCAGCCTAGACAGGGGAAGAGAGACCCAGTACTTC
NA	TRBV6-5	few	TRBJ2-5	CAAGWETQYF	TGTGCCGCCGGGTGGGAGACCCAGTACTTC
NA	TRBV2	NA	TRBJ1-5	CASSPQGQTNQPQHF	TGTGCCAGCAGTCCCCAGGGCCAGACGAATCAGCCCCAGCATTTT
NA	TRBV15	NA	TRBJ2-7	CATSRDRGTIYEQYF	TGTGCCACCAGCAGAGATCGAGGGACAATCTACGAGCAGTACTTC
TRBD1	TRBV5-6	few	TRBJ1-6	CASSHPGGEPLHF	TGTGCCAGCAGCCACCCAGGGGGTGAACCCCTCCACTTT
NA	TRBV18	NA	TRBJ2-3	CASSPLTHYTDTQYF	TGTGCCAGCTCACCACTGACTCACTATACAGATACGCAGTATTTT
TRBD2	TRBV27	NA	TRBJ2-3	CASSPRLAGTNTDTQYF	TGTGCCAGCAGTCCCCGGTTAGCGGGGACAAACACAGATACGCAGTATTTT
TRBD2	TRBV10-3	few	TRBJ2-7	CATEGSGGRYEQYF	TGTGCCACCGAGGGGAGCGGGGGGCGTTACGAGCAGTACTTC
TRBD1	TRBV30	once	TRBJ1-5	CAWRRTGGSEIYSNQPQHF	TGTGCCTGGAGACGAACAGGGGGCTCCGAGATTTATAGCAATCAGCCCCAGCATTTT
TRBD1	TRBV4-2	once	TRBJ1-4	CASSPRQGDEKLFF	TGTGCCAGCAGCCCCCGACAGGGTGACGAAAAACTGTTTTTT
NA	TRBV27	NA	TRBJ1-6	CASSLRGTVISPLHF	TGTGCCAGCAGTTTAAGGGGGACGGTGATATCGCCCCTCCACTTT
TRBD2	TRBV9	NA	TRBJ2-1	CASSVEGGGVYDNEQFF	TGTGCCAGCAGCGTAGAGGGCGGGGGGGTTTACGACAATGAGCAGTTCTTC
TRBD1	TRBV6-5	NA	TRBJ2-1	CASSYSRRTGNNEQFF	TGTGCCAGCAGTTACTCGAGGCGGACAGGGAACAATGAGCAGTTCTTC
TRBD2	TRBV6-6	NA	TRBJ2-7	CASSPHSGRAPFEQYF	TGTGCCAGCAGTCCTCATAGCGGGAGGGCCCCCTTCGAGCAGTACTTC
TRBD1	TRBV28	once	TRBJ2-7	CASRPWTGVTYEQYF	TGTGCCAGCCGTCCCTGGACAGGGGTTACCTACGAGCAGTACTTC
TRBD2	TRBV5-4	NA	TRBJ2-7	CASSPSPSGRSYEQYF	TGTGCCAGCAGCCCGAGTCCTAGCGGGAGGTCCTACGAGCAGTACTTC
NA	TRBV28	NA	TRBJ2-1	CASSLSRISYNEQFF	TGTGCCAGCAGTTTATCCAGAATTTCCTACAATGAGCAGTTCTTC
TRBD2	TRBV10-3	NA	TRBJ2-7	CAISDRSGGPLRAYEQYF	TGTGCCATCAGTGATCGTTCGGGAGGGCCCCTCCGCGCCTACGAGCAGTACTTC
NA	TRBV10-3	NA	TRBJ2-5	CAISELLTVQETQYF	TGTGCCATCAGTGAGCTGCTTACAGTCCAAGAGACCCAGTACTTC
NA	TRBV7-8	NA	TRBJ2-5	CASSSHLGRGQETQYF	TGTGCCAGCAGCTCCCACCTGGGGCGAGGCCAAGAGACCCAGTACTTC
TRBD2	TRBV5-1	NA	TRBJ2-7	CASSGNGGSYEQYF	TGCGCCAGCAGCGGCAACGGGGGGTCCTACGAGCAGTACTTC
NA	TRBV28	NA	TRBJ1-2	CASSPPPTIVYGYTF	TGTGCCAGCAGTCCCCCCCCGACAATAGTGTATGGCTACACCTTC
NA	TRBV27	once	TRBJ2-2	CASNVQGTGELFF	TGTGCCAGCAACGTTCAGGGTACCGGGGAGCTGTTTTTT
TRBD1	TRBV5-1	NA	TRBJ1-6	CASSLAGQGGSPLHF	TGCGCCAGCAGCTTGGCCGGACAGGGCGGGTCACCCCTCCACTTT
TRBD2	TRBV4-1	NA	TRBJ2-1	CASSPLISGRAGEQFF	TGCGCCAGCAGCCCCCTTATTAGCGGGAGGGCGGGTGAGCAGTTCTTC
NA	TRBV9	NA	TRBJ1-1	CASSRGSDTEAFF	TGTGCCAGCAGCAGGGGCTCAGACACTGAAGCTTTCTTT
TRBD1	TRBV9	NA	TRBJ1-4	CASTKFGQVDEKLFF	TGTGCCAGCACCAAATTCGGACAGGTGGATGAAAAACTGTTTTTT
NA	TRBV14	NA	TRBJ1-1	CASSQSGMNTEAFF	TGTGCCAGCAGCCAATCAGGTATGAACACTGAAGCTTTCTTT
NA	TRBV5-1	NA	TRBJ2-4	CASSLASGIENIQYF	TGCGCCAGCAGCTTGGCCTCAGGAATCGAAAACATTCAGTACTTC
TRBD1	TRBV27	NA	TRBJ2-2	CATGQGVIRPGELFF	TGTGCCACGGGACAGGGGGTAATTCGACCCGGGGAGCTGTTTTTT
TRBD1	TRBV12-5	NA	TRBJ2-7	CASGWVDRGLSYEQYF	TGTGCTAGTGGTTGGGTGGACAGGGGCCTCTCCTACGAGCAGTACTTC
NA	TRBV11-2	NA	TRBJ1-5	CASSYSLNQPQHF	TGTGCCAGCAGCTACAGCCTCAATCAGCCCCAGCATTTT
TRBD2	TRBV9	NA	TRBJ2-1	CASSDQRGGSYNEQFF	TGTGCCAGCAGCGACCAGCGGGGGGGCTCCTACAATGAGCAGTTCTTC
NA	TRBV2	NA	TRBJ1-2	CASSVERLANYGYTF	TGTGCCAGCAGTGTAGAACGCTTAGCTAACTATGGCTACACCTTC
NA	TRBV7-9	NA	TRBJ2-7	CASSPASRVNEQYF	TGTGCCAGCAGCCCAGCCAGCAGGGTGAACGAGCAGTACTTC
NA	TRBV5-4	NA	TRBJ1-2	CASSLGDIKGYTF	TGTGCCAGCAGCTTGGGGGACATCAAGGGCTACACCTTC
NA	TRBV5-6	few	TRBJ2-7	CASRNTGGDEQYF	TGTGCCAGCAGAAACACAGGGGGGGACGAGCAGTACTTC
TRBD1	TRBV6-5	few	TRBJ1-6	CASSRGTGGSPLHF	TGTGCCAGCAGCCGCGGGACAGGGGGTTCACCCCTCCACTTT
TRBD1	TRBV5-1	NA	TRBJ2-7	CASSPLDRGLFSSYEQYF	TGCGCCAGCAGCCCCCTGGACAGGGGGCTATTTAGCTCCTACGAGCAGTACTTC
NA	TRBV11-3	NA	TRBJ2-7	CASSSTTDSREQYF	TGTGCCAGCAGCTCAACTACGGACAGCCGCGAGCAGTACTTC
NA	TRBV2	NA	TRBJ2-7	CASSEAPISSYEQYF	TGTGCCAGCAGTGAAGCCCCCATCAGCTCCTACGAGCAGTACTTC
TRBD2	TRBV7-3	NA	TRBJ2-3	CASSLGLAGDTQYF	TGTGCCAGCAGCTTGGGACTAGCGGGAGATACGCAGTATTTT
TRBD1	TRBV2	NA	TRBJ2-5	CASSERSGGLETQYF	TGTGCCAGCAGTGAACGGTCAGGGGGCCTGGAGACCCAGTACTTC
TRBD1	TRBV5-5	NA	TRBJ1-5	CASSLEVRGTYSNQPQHF	TGTGCCAGCAGCTTGGAGGTCAGGGGGACCTATAGCAATCAGCCCCAGCATTTT